One and the same sample provided the 23 T cell receptor beta chains below, sequenced in a study of cytomegalovirus exposure and HLA in healthy donors. The PCR was carried out with 60 Vbeta primers and 13 Jbeta primers. Data came from immunoSEQ multiplex PCR; TCRdb stores just in-frame clones and leaves some out. The repertoire has about 130,000 clones, about 74% of them found once; the top ten carry around 2%. Sequencing was done on a sample of PBMCs. The source of these receptors is a man between 25 and 39 years old in good health and CMV-seronegative.

CDR3 DNA sequence: TGTGCCAGCAGGATAAAGGGGGCGCCGGGCACCGGGGAGCTGTTTTTT. It is translated as CASRIKGAPGTGELFF. The chain couples TRBV27 to TRBJ2-2; 7 bases align to TRBD1. This CDR3 contains 16 residues. V gave up 6 bases and J gave up 4 bases; unmatched junction bases: 11. Germline V gene data show CDR1 as MNHEY and CDR2 as SMNVEV (reference sequence).

The chain is built from TRBV4-1 and TRBJ1-5; tentative D call: TRBD1 (6 bases). The CDR3 is 15 amino acids. Germline values: CDR1 MGHRA, CDR2 YSYEKL. The V and J ends lost 0 bases and 5 bases respectively, with 11 bases between them. The CDR3 DNA reads TGCGCCAGCAGCCAAGACGACAGGACATATCAGCCCCAGCATTTT. This gives the protein CASSQDDRTYQPQHF.

V and J are TRBV6-5 and TRBJ2-7; the match to TRBD2 covers 9 bases. CDR1 is MNHEY and CDR2 is SVGAGI in the germline V gene. The CDR3 runs to 14 residues. The J segment lost 2 bases and the V segment lost 5 bases, leaving 4 bases of the junction unmatched. The CDR3 is CASSHPSGTYEQYF. The DNA for the CDR3 is TGTGCCAGCAGTCACCCTAGCGGGACCTACGAGCAGTACTTC.

This clone came up a few times. This chain connects TRBV6-5 to TRBJ1-2, with D perhaps matching TRBD1 (6 bases). V lost 0 bases and J 9 bases, leaving 17 bases between the germline ends. CDR1 MNHEY and CDR2 SVGAGI come from the germline V gene. This CDR3 has 15 residues. CDR3 loop: CASSYSLTGLESYTF. The CDR3 DNA reads as TGTGCCAGCAGTTACTCCCTGACAGGTCTTGAAAGCTACACCTTC.

The V and J genes are TRBV29-1 and TRBJ1-1, with 10 bases that match TRBD1. The CDR3 runs to 15 residues. Looked up from germline, CDR1 is SQVTM and CDR2 is ANQGSEA. V trimming: 7 bases; J trimming: 1 base; junction bases outside the gene matches: 9. CDR3 amino acids: CSGQTGGAGNTEAFF. CDR3 coding DNA: TGCAGCGGGCAGACAGGGGGCGCAGGGAACACTGAAGCTTTCTTT.

The V gene is TRBV10-2, the J gene TRBJ2-7, with D perhaps TRBD1 (5 bases). The germline gives CDR1 WSHSY, CDR2 SAAADI. The ends were cut back, 0 bases at V and 3 bases at J, with 12 bases in the middle. There are 15 residues in the CDR3. The DNA of the CDR3 is TGCGCCAGCAGTGAGTCGTCAGGGCAGGGCTACGAGCAGTACTTC. Translated: CASSESSGQGYEQYF.

V usage is TRBV25-1 and J usage is TRBJ2-7; a weak D match, TRBD1 (6 bases). The ends were cut back, 2 bases at V and 0 bases at J, with 11 bases in the middle. Germline loops: CDR1 MGHDK, CDR2 SYGVNS. The CDR3 length is 15 residues. The CDR3 DNA follows: TGTGCCAGCAGTGAAGTTTCGGACAGCTCCTACGAGCAGTACTTC. Translated: CASSEVSDSSYEQYF.

This clone was seen once. V and J are TRBV21-1 and TRBJ1-5; no DNA check was done on the table's D call, TRBD1. TRBV21-1 represents a pseudogene. This CDR3 comprises 13 residues. DNA of the CDR3: TGTGCCAGCATCGGACAGGGGGTCCAGCCCCAGCATTTT. Protein: CASIGQGVQPQHF.

The rearrangement joins TRBV25-1 to TRBJ2-1, with TRBD2 as a possible D gene (5 bases). CDR3 length: 15 residues. V lost 8 bases and J 5 bases, leaving 19 bases between the germline ends. Germline V gene lookup returns CDR1 MGHDK and CDR2 SYGVNS. This CDR3 is CASSRQRPTNNEQFF. The CDR3 coding sequence is TGTGCCAGCTCCCGCCAGCGGCCAACTAACAATGAGCAGTTCTTC.

This clone was detected only once. This chain links TRBV19 with TRBJ2-1, with 9 bases identical to TRBD1. With V trimmed by 3 bases and J by 6 bases, 3 bases remained unmatched. This CDR3 has 14 amino acids. The germline V gene has CDR1 LNHDA and CDR2 SQIVND (reference sequence). For the CDR3, the DNA is TGTGCCAGTAGTATCCACAGGGGGCCCAATGAGCAGTTCTTC. It yields the protein CASSIHRGPNEQFF.

The chain combines TRBV7-3 with TRBJ2-3; 7 bases are shared with TRBD2. V lost 3 bases to trimming and J lost 3 bases; unmatched junction nucleotides: 6. Germline CDR1 reads SGHTA; CDR2 reads FQGTGA. The length of the CDR3 is 15 residues. The CDR3 sequence is CASSFGGEMTDTQYF. CDR3 DNA sequence: TGTGCCAGCAGCTTTGGGGGGGAAATGACAGATACGCAGTATTTT.

On this clone: The junction departs from the called germline gene at one end, perhaps through a read error. This chain links TRBV27 with TRBJ1-1; D is ambiguous. The germline gives CDR1 MNHEY, CDR2 SMNVEV (reference sequence). The CDR3 consists of 14 residues. This CDR3 reads CASSFLGLNAEAFF. The DNA for the CDR3 is TGTGCCAGCAGTTTCCTCGGGTTGAACGCTGAAGCTTTCTTT.

The rearrangement uses TRBV10-3 and TRBJ2-7; the match to TRBD2 covers 13 bases. The germline CDR1 and CDR2 sequences are ENHRY and SYGVKD. The CDR3 covers 16 residues. Trimming cost V 4 bases and J 4 bases; bases outside gene matches: 7. The DNA for the CDR3 is TGTGCCATCAGTGGGACTAGCGGGGGTGGAGGGTACGAGCAGTACTTC. Translated, it gives CAISGTSGGGGYEQYF.

The genes are TRBV28 and TRBJ1-2; D is unclear. The germline V gene encodes CDR1 MDHEN and CDR2 SYDVKM. The V end lost 3 bases, the J end lost 5 bases, and 10 bases lay between the germline ends. This CDR3 is 13 amino acids long. The CDR3 sequence: CASSFSKRYGYTF. CDR3 in DNA: TGTGCCAGCAGTTTTTCGAAGCGGTATGGCTACACCTTC.

The J gene is TRBJ2-2, the V gene TRBV25-1; 10 bases are a match to TRBD1. In germline, CDR1 is MGHDK, CDR2 SYGVNS. CDR3 length equals 15 residues. V dropped 4 bases and J dropped 3; count of bases not matched to a gene: 2. The CDR3 is CASSAGTGDTGELFF. CDR3 bases: TGTGCCAGCAGTGCCGGGACAGGGGACACCGGGGAGCTGTTTTTT.

The chain combines TRBV5-1 with TRBJ2-6; D may be TRBD2 (6 bases). The CDR3 loop spans 19 amino acids. Germline loops: CDR1 SGHRS, CDR2 YFSETQ. Trimming stripped 4 bases from V and 4 bases from J, with 24 bases between. The DNA of the CDR3 is TGCGCCAGCAGCGCCGGGGGTAGGGCGGTCCGTCTGGGGGCCAACGTCCTGACTTTC. This translates into CASSAGGRAVRLGANVLTF. Complete variable domain (other parts from reference TRBV5-1 and TRBJ2-6): KAGVTQTPRYLIKTRGQQVTLSCSPISGHRSVSWYQQTPGQGLQFLFEYFSETQRNKGNFPGRFSGRQFSNSRSEMNVSTLELGDSALYLCASSAGGRAVRLGANVLTFGAGSRLTVL.

The V gene is TRBV9, the J gene TRBJ1-5; D is possibly TRBD1 (5 bases). V was trimmed by 3 bases and J by 4 bases, leaving 11 bases between them. Germline V gene sequence: CDR1 SGDLS, CDR2 YYNGEE. The CDR3 spans 14 residues. The CDR3 DNA reads as TGTGCCAGCAGCGCAGTAAGGGGTAATCAGCCCCAGCATTTT. Translated, it gives CASSAVRGNQPQHF.

In this sample, this clone turned up once. The gene calls are TRBV7-8 and TRBJ2-3; 8 bases fit TRBD1. Germline CDR1 SGHVS, CDR2 FQNEAQ. The CDR3 loop spans 16 amino acids. V trimming: 5 bases; J trimming: 4 bases; junction bases outside the gene matches: 11. CDR3 sequence: CASSEKTGVGADTQYF. CDR3 coding DNA: TGTGCCAGCAGCGAGAAGACAGGGGTAGGAGCAGATACGCAGTATTTT.

This clone was detected a few times. J is TRBJ2-1 and V is TRBV5-1, with TRBD2 identical over 10 bases. The CDR3 sequence is 17 residues long. The junction had 8 bases not matched to a gene; V was cut back by 0 bases and J by 5 bases. CDR1 is SGHRS and CDR2 is YFSETQ in the germline V gene. The CDR3 coding sequence is TGCGCCAGCAGCTTGGTAGCGGGAGGAACCCTTCACAATGAGCAGTTCTTC. Its translation is CASSLVAGGTLHNEQFF.

This clone came up a few times. The V call is TRBV9, the J call TRBJ2-2; 7 nucleotides agree with TRBD2. Germline V CDR1 and CDR2: SGDLS, YYNGEE. V shed 0 bases, J shed 2 bases, and the junction held 4 bases outside the gene matches. The CDR3 is made up of 16 amino acids. The CDR3: CASSVGLAVNTGELFF. The DNA for the CDR3 is TGTGCCAGCAGCGTAGGGCTAGCGGTTAACACCGGGGAGCTGTTTTTT.

The chain recombines TRBV9 with TRBJ2-1; TRBD1 aligns across 7 bases. Germline V gives CDR1 SGDLS, CDR2 YYNGEE. This CDR3 spans 14 amino acids. Trimming took 2 bases from V and 2 from J; bases not matched to a gene: 1. CDR3 in amino acids: CASSVQGAYNEQFF. CDR3 DNA: TGTGCCAGCAGCGTGCAGGGGGCCTACAATGAGCAGTTCTTC.

V is TRBV19 and J is TRBJ1-4; 8 bases are a match to TRBD1. The CDR3 runs 16 residues. From germline, CDR1 is LNHDA and CDR2 SQIVND (reference sequence). The trim removed 0 bases at V and 1 base at J, leaving 1 base unmatched. As DNA, the CDR3 is TGTGCCAGTAGTATAGACAGGGGGCGAACTAATGAAAAACTGTTTTTT. Translation: CASSIDRGRTNEKLFF.

The chain has TRBV28 and TRBJ2-7; 8 bases map to TRBD2. V was pared by 7 bases and J by 3 bases, with 8 bases of the junction left unmatched. Germline CDR1 is MDHEN and CDR2 is SYDVKM. CDR3 size: 14 residues. The CDR3 spells CASTLSGTIYEQYF. The CDR3 DNA reads TGTGCCAGCACTCTTAGCGGGACTATCTACGAGCAGTACTTC.